This T cell receptor beta chain is from a study of T-cell reconstitution after alpha-beta-depleted transplantation in children (dated by TCRdb to the mid-2010s). Regarding the research as a whole: T-cell immune reconstitution after TCRalphabeta/CD19-depleted allogeneic hematopoietic cell transplantation in children was quantitatively tracked in the study by means of TCR repertoire profiling. General study outcomes and caveats: The frequencies of hyperexpanded clones fell over the following months, and after one year, T-cell counts and TCRbeta diversity were mostly attributed to newly produced T cells. The apparently early recovery of alphabetaT-cell counts about two months after transplant reportedly depended on only several hundred rapidly expanded clones that came from non-depleted graft cells. In some patients, the high TCRbeta diversity seen at day 60 was put down to recipient T cells and intrathymic progenitors that had survived conditioning.

This sample's treatment or condition label indicates: allogeneic hematopoietic cell transplantation with graft depleted of TCRalphabeta T cells and CD19 B cells. TCRalphabeta/CD19-depleted allogeneic hematopoietic cell grafts were given to the transplant recipients, all of whom were children. The junction carries 9 bases between V and J, which are trimmed by 2 bases and 2 bases respectively. Spanning cysteine to phenylalanine, the CDR3 consists of 14 amino acids. Only the CDR3 DNA stays, 42 bases, in frame from base 1. The library was built by means of PCR. Instrument on record: Illumina HiSeq 2500. To normalize quantification of the TCRbeta repertoire, the TCR libraries were built with molecular barcoding that relied on unique molecular identifiers. Using fastp trimming at Q25 and MiXCR clonotype assembly, TCRdb reanalyzed the public sequencing data and kept in-frame beta chains. Every CDR3 protein is listed once, alongside the most common genes and DNA of its rows. For this sample there are approximately 200,000 distinct CDR3 sequences; about 6% appear just once. The top ten clonotypes cover 4.5% of the sample.

There are many counts of this clonotype. No cognate antigen has been identified for it. Base qualities are not at hand, and no much larger clone is one base apart. Source: PBMCs, taken before TCRalphabeta/CD19-depleted stem cell transplant. The chain is assembled from TRBV12-3 or TRBV12-4 and TRBJ2-5; TRBD2 is perhaps the D gene, given 5 matching bases. This sequence originates from a girl in the first two years of life with combined immunodeficiency, due to receive a stem cell transplant. For the CDR3, the sequence is CASSLKGGQETQYF. The DNA is TGTGCCAGCAGTTTAAAAGGCGGGCAAGAGACCCAGTACTTC.